What follows are 26 T cell receptor beta chains derived from one specimen sequenced in a study of T cell responses to AZD1222 COVID-19 vaccine. Some clones are missing from TCRdb's copy, which holds only in-frame ones; the method was immunoSEQ multiplex PCR. The sample has 150,000 to 200,000 clones, around 85% seen once; the top ten hold 0.85% to 1.1%. Sequenced material: peripheral blood, taken 28 days after the second AZD1222 dose. These receptors all stem from an adult who received the AZD1222 COVID-19 vaccine.

This chain joins TRBV11-2 and TRBJ1-6; no reliable D call. This CDR3 spans 14 amino acids. CDR1 is SGHAT and CDR2 is FQNNGV in the germline V gene. Trimming left V 5 bases short and J 9 bases short, with 14 bases between. CDR3 sequence (DNA): TGTGCCAGCAGCCCCCCAGGATACGGTTCACCCCTCCACTTT. Amino acid sequence: CASSPPGYGSPLHF.

In DNA form, the CDR3 reads TGTGCCAGCAGCCGCCGGGACAGCCGTAATGAAAAACTGTTTTTT. The encoded protein is CASSRRDSRNEKLFF. The V call is TRBV7-8, the J call TRBJ1-4, with 7 positions matching TRBD1. Trimming cost V 5 bases and J 4 bases; bases outside gene matches: 7. CDR3 length: 15 amino acids. Germline CDR1 and CDR2: SGHVS and FQNEAQ.

CDR3 residues: CASSLGGGNEKLFF. CDR3 DNA sequence: TGTGCCAGCAGCTTAGGAGGCGGTAATGAAAAACTGTTTTTT. The rearrangement uses TRBV7-9 and TRBJ1-4; D not certain. The germline V gene encodes CDR1 SEHNR and CDR2 FQNEAQ (reference sequence). The CDR3 runs to 14 residues. The V and J ends lost 1 base and 4 bases respectively, with 7 bases between them. Based on the CDR3 plus reference TRBV7-9 and TRBJ1-4, the full variable domain is DTGVSQNPRHKITKRGQNVTFRCDPISEHNRLYWYRQTLGQGPEFLTYFQNEAQLEKSRLLSDRFSAERPKGSFSTLEIQRTEQGDSAMYLCASSLGGGNEKLFFGSGTQLSVL.

The V call is TRBV6-5, the J call TRBJ1-6; TRBD1 is a possible D gene (6 bases). CDR1 and CDR2 (germline): MNHEY, SVGAGI. The CDR3 totals 13 residues. Trimming stripped 11 bases from V and 10 bases from J, with 18 bases between. The DNA for the CDR3 is TGTGCCGGCTCCCTAGAGGGGGTCTCACCCCTCCACTTT. Its protein is CAGSLEGVSPLHF.

The DNA for the CDR3 is TGTGCCAGCAGCCAGGCACGGGACCCGGGGGGAAAGGGGGACATTCAGTACTTC. Residues: CASSQARDPGGKGDIQYF. This chain connects TRBV3-1 (or the pseudogene TRBV3-2) to TRBJ2-4; D possibly corresponds to TRBD2 (7 bases). The length of the CDR3 is 18 residues. Germline V lookup: CDR1 LGHDT, CDR2 YNNKEL (reference sequence). V lost 3 bases and J lost 8, with 26 bases in between.

The chain combines TRBV6-2 or TRBV6-3 with TRBJ1-5; D possibly corresponds to TRBD1 (5 bases). V was pared by 6 bases and J by 4 bases, with 13 bases between. The CDR3 covers 14 residues. Germline V lookup: CDR1 MNHEY, CDR2 SVGEGT. CDR3 in amino acids: CASSRDLLNQPQHF. CDR3 sequence (DNA): TGTGCCAGCAGCCGGGACCTCTTAAATCAGCCCCAGCATTTT.

J is TRBJ1-3 and V is TRBV10-3; 10 bases are shared with TRBD1. This CDR3 comprises 16 residues. V was pared by 3 bases and J by 5 bases, with 7 bases of the junction left unmatched. CDR1 and CDR2 from the germline V gene are ENHRY and SYGVKD. CDR3 region: CAISDKGTGDRNTIYF. DNA of the CDR3: TGTGCCATCAGTGATAAAGGGACAGGGGATCGAAACACCATATATTTT.

Concerning this clone itself: At one boundary the junction diverges from the germline segment, which might be a read error. The V and J genes are TRBV6-1 and TRBJ2-1, with TRBD2 matching over 9 bases. Germline loops: CDR1 MNHNS, CDR2 SASEGT. This CDR3 has 17 amino acids. The CDR3 protein is CASSDPVSGTSPPRMIF. CDR3 nucleotides: TGTGCCAGCAGTGACCCAGTCTCCGGGACTAGCCCCCCCAGGATGATCTTC.

The chain couples TRBV29-1 to TRBJ1-2; D remains ambiguous. V lost 8 bases to trimming and J lost 8 bases, with 6 bases between them. CDR1 and CDR2 (germline): SQVTM, ANQGSEA. CDR3 length: 8 amino acids. The CDR3 DNA reads TGCAGCCCGGAAGGCTACACCTTC. Its translation: CSPEGYTF.

The chain links TRBV7-9 to TRBJ2-5; 7 bases are shared with TRBD1. The V gene end was trimmed by 5 bases and the J gene end by 5 bases; junction bases not matched to a gene: 8. CDR3 size: 14 residues. CDR1 SEHNR and CDR2 FQNEAQ come from the germline V gene (reference sequence). The CDR3 DNA is TGTGCCAGCAGCCCAACAGGGGAGTGGGAGACCCAGTACTTC. As protein: CASSPTGEWETQYF.

The DNA of the CDR3 is TGTGCCAGCAGAAAAGCGGGGGGATACTCCTACGAGCAGTACTTC. Amino acids: CASRKAGGYSYEQYF. The chain employs TRBV6-5 and TRBJ2-7; 9 nucleotides align to TRBD2. CDR1 is MNHEY and CDR2 is SVGAGI in the germline V gene. The CDR3 runs 15 residues. The J segment lost 0 bases and the V segment lost 6 bases, leaving 6 bases of the junction unmatched.

The chain employs TRBV18 and TRBJ1-2; tentatively, D is TRBD1 (6 bases). Germline loops: CDR1 KGHSH, CDR2 LQKENI. The CDR3 runs 15 residues. Trimming took off 0 bases at V and 8 bases at J, with 16 bases between the two ends. The CDR3 loop reads CASSPPEGGLYGYTF. CDR3 sequence (DNA): TGTGCCAGCTCACCACCAGAGGGGGGTTTATACGGCTACACCTTC.

The chain combines TRBV9 with TRBJ2-3, with a tentative D call TRBD1 (6 bases). Germline V gene sequence: CDR1 SGDLS, CDR2 YYNGEE. The CDR3 consists of 13 residues. The V and J ends lost 4 bases and 1 base respectively, with 7 bases between them. The CDR3 nucleotides read TGTGCCAGCAGCTGGACAGGCACAGATACGCAGTATTTT. Translated: CASSWTGTDTQYF. Complete variable domain (other parts from reference TRBV9 and TRBJ2-3): DSGVTQTPKHLITATGQRVTLRCSPRSGDLSVYWYQQSLDQGLQFLIQYYNGEERAKGNILERFSAQQFPDLHSELNLSSLELGDSALYFCASSWTGTDTQYFGPGTRLTVL.

The chain carries TRBV7-9 and TRBJ2-3, with 7 bases identical to TRBD1. Trimming at V came to 5 bases and at J to 2 bases, leaving 7 bases not matched to a gene. This CDR3 spans 15 amino acids. Germline-derived CDR1 and CDR2 are SEHNR and FQNEAQ (reference sequence). Here the CDR3 reads CASSIWTGLTDTQYF. The DNA of the CDR3 is TGTGCCAGCAGCATCTGGACAGGACTCACAGATACGCAGTATTTT.

V is TRBV7-6 and J is TRBJ1-3, with a possible D match to TRBD1 (5 bases). Trimming removed 2 bases at V and 5 bases at J, with 25 bases between. Germline CDR1 reads SGHVS; CDR2 reads FNYEAQ. The CDR3 totals 19 residues. The CDR3 bases are TGTGCCAGCAGCTTACGTCCCTCCGTGGCCACAGGAAGTCGAAACACCATATATTTT. Translation gives CASSLRPSVATGSRNTIYF.

J is TRBJ2-7 and V is TRBV12-5, with D unresolved. The V and J ends lost 5 bases and 0 bases respectively, with 23 bases between them. Germline values: CDR1 LGHNT, CDR2 FRNRAP. There are 18 residues in the CDR3. Written as DNA, the CDR3 is TGTGCTAGTGGTCCGGATCCCGCTGGGCACAGCAACTCCTACGAGCAGTACTTC. It encodes CASGPDPAGHSNSYEQYF.

The CDR3 is CASSLGDRGSSEAFF. The CDR3 DNA reads as TGTGCCAGCAGCTTAGGGGACCGAGGGAGCAGTGAAGCTTTCTTT. The chain has TRBV7-9 and TRBJ1-1; a weak D match, TRBD1 (5 bases). This CDR3 has 15 amino acids. Trimming took off 1 base at V and 7 bases at J, with 16 bases between the two ends. Germline values: CDR1 SEHNR, CDR2 FQNEAQ (reference sequence).

V gene TRBV25-1 combines with J gene TRBJ1-2; 10 bases align to TRBD1. The CDR3 totals 15 residues. The J segment lost 2 bases and the V segment lost 7 bases, leaving 7 bases of the junction unmatched. Germline lookup yields CDR1 MGHDK and CDR2 SYGVNS. The CDR3 loop is CASTPRTGGNYGYTF. The CDR3 DNA reads as TGTGCCAGCACCCCCCGGACAGGGGGAAACTATGGCTACACCTTC.

The DNA for the CDR3 is TGTGCCAGCACCCCAACGGGCACAGATACGCAGTATTTT. Protein product: CASTPTGTDTQYF. The chain links TRBV11-2 to TRBJ2-3; D is undetermined. The V gene's germline CDR1 is SGHAT and CDR2 FQNNGV. The V end was cut by 7 bases, the J end by 1 base, with 9 bases between. This CDR3 spans 13 amino acids.

The chain combines TRBV6-6 with TRBJ1-1, with 7 nucleotides matching TRBD1. The germline gives CDR1 MNHNY, CDR2 SVGAGI (reference sequence). The CDR3 totals 17 residues. V gave up 5 bases and J gave up 1 base; unmatched junction bases: 13. The CDR3 nucleotides read TGTGCCAGCAGTCCCCAGGGGGGCCGGCCCGGGAACACTGAAGCTTTCTTT. It specifies CASSPQGGRPGNTEAFF.

The table lists this clone with a few counts. This chain links TRBV5-6 with TRBJ1-2, with D perhaps matching TRBD1 (6 bases). CDR1 and CDR2 (germline): SGHDT, YYEEEE. CDR3 length equals 15 residues. V was pared by 4 bases and J by 5 bases, with 18 bases between. The CDR3 DNA reads as TGTGCCAGCAGCGAGGGGGGCGAGAAAGTTTATGGCTACACCTTC. As protein: CASSEGGEKVYGYTF.

V is TRBV7-8 and J is TRBJ1-2, with 9 bases fitting TRBD1. This CDR3 region has 14 residues. Trimming cost V 2 bases and J 8 bases; bases outside gene matches: 6. Germline V CDR1 and CDR2: SGHVS, FQNEAQ. CDR3 sequence (DNA): TGTGCCAGCAGCTTAAAGGGACAGGGTAAAGGCTACACCTTC. Protein sequence: CASSLKGQGKGYTF.

The chain combines TRBV18 with TRBJ2-1, with 7 nucleotides matching TRBD1. Germline assignment: CDR1 KGHSH and CDR2 LQKENI. With 4 bases clipped from V and 5 bases from J, the junction kept 5 bases outside the gene matches. The CDR3 spans 14 residues. CDR3: CASSRDRAHNEQFF. The CDR3 DNA follows: TGTGCCAGCTCACGCGACAGGGCCCACAATGAGCAGTTCTTC.

The genes are TRBV19 and TRBJ1-1, with D uncertain. The CDR3 runs 13 residues. Trimming stripped 7 bases from V and 6 bases from J, with 15 bases between. Germline CDR1 LNHDA, CDR2 SQIVND (reference sequence). DNA of the CDR3: TGTGCCAGTACCCCAGGAGCAAGGGCTGAAGCTTTCTTT. It specifies CASTPGARAEAFF.

This clone showed up just once. The rearrangement joins TRBV3-1 (or the pseudogene TRBV3-2) to TRBJ1-1; no reliable D call. CDR1 is LGHDT, CDR2 YNNKEL, per germline (reference sequence). This CDR3 spans 13 amino acids. Trimming took off 1 base at V and 4 bases at J, with 7 bases between the two ends. CDR3 bases: TGTGCCAGCAGCCAAGCACTAGGCACTGAAGCTTTCTTT. Translated: CASSQALGTEAFF.

The CDR3 region is CASSLGPGTVNNEQFF. The CDR3 DNA follows: TGTGCCAGCAGCCTGGGCCCCGGGACAGTAAACAATGAGCAGTTCTTC. This chain uses TRBV7-2 with TRBJ2-1; 7 nucleotides align to TRBD1. CDR1 and CDR2 from the germline V gene are SGHTA and FQGNSA. This CDR3 has 16 amino acids. J was trimmed by 5 bases and V by 5 bases; bases with no gene match: 12.